This T cell receptor beta chain originates from a study of T cells in Graves' hyperthyroidism and ophthalmopathy. At the level of the study: At initial diagnosis, before any treatment had begun, peripheral blood was obtained.

This clonotype was observed a handful of times. V trimming: 6 bases; J trimming: 7 bases; junction bases outside the gene matches: 1. Germline V gene data show CDR1 as LNHDA and CDR2 as SQIVND (reference sequence). The CDR3 is 13 residues long. TCR beta CDR3 sequences were amplified from RNA transcripts. HTBI primers were used for first-round RT-PCR of the TCR CDR3. One entry per CDR3 protein, called by TCRdb with MiXCR from the multiplex PCR reads. The table shows over 400,000 distinct CDR3 sequences, with under 25% occurring only once. The TCR was taken from a woman in her 70s with Graves' ophthalmopathy. The rearrangement links TRBV19 to TRBJ2-1; 12 bases fit TRBD2. What was sequenced was blood. The CDR3 DNA reads as TGTGCCAGTAGCGGGACTAGCGGGAATGAGCAGTTCTTC. This sequence encodes CASSGTSGNEQFF. Supplemented by reference TRBV19 and TRBJ2-1, the full variable domain reads DGGITQSPKYLFRKEGQNVTLSCEQNLNHDAMYWYRQDPGQGLRLIYYSQIVNDFQKGDIAEGYSVSREKKESFPLTVTSAQKNPTAFYLCASSGTSGNEQFFGPGTRLTVL.